The 23 T cell receptor beta chains presented below share a single source sample, sequenced in a study of beta chain features in type 1 diabetes. Reverse transcription of all isolated RNA meant that expressed TCRB transcripts were sequenced. Sequencing used immunoSEQ multiplex PCR; TCRdb keeps in-frame clones, though not all of them. Of 360,000 or so clones detected, 15% to 20% appear once; the ten largest clones hold approximately 0.046%. Material: naive CD4+ T cells from blood. The receptors stem from a woman between 18 and 30 years old in good health.

V gene TRBV7-2 combines with J gene TRBJ1-1, with 9 bases fitting TRBD1. This CDR3 spans 16 amino acids. Germline V gene lookup returns CDR1 SGHTA and CDR2 FQGNSA. Losses at the gene ends were 5 bases for V and 1 base for J; bases not matched to a gene: 8. The CDR3 sequence is CASSAGQGMTNTEAFF. CDR3 coding DNA: TGTGCCAGCAGCGCTGGACAGGGGATGACGAACACTGAAGCTTTCTTT.

The CDR3 bases are TGTGCCAGCAGCCGGGGGAGCCCCCGGAACACTGAAGCTTTCTTT. Residues: CASSRGSPRNTEAFF. V is TRBV7-2 and J is TRBJ1-1, with TRBD1 as a possible D gene (5 bases). The CDR3 runs 15 residues. Germline V gene sequence: CDR1 SGHTA, CDR2 FQGNSA. Trimming took 5 bases from V and 1 from J, leaving 14 bases between them.

The chain combines TRBV5-1 with TRBJ1-1; 9 bases are a match to TRBD1. The trim removed 7 bases at V and 5 bases at J, leaving 12 bases unmatched. Per germline, CDR1 SGHRS and CDR2 YFSETQ. This CDR3 contains 15 residues. CDR3 amino acids: CASVPGQGGGTEAFF. For the CDR3, the DNA is TGCGCCAGCGTCCCGGGACAGGGAGGAGGGACTGAAGCTTTCTTT.

J is TRBJ2-2 and V is TRBV5-1; 10 nucleotides agree with TRBD2. The CDR3 is 16 residues long. Looked up from germline, CDR1 is SGHRS and CDR2 is YFSETQ. V was pared by 6 bases and J by 1 base, with 6 bases of the junction left unmatched. The CDR3 reads CASTLLAGMNTGELFF. As DNA, the CDR3 is TGCGCCAGCACCTTACTAGCGGGGATGAACACCGGGGAGCTGTTTTTT.

This clone came up a few times. The chain has TRBV7-9 and TRBJ2-2; D is unresolved. Trimming took off 5 bases at V and 7 bases at J, with 11 bases between the two ends. Germline V gene lookup returns CDR1 SEHNR and CDR2 FQNEAQ (reference sequence). The CDR3 totals 13 residues. The CDR3 bases are TGTGCCAGCAGCGCAAGCCATGGCGGGGAGCTGTTTTTT. Translation gives CASSASHGGELFF. The full variable domain, its missing parts supplied by reference TRBV7-9 and TRBJ2-2, is DTGVSQNPRHKITKRGQNVTFRCDPISEHNRLYWYRQTLGQGPEFLTYFQNEAQLEKSRLLSDRFSAERPKGSFSTLEIQRTEQGDSAMYLCASSASHGGELFFGEGSRLTVL.

The chain joins TRBV19 to TRBJ1-3, with D possibly matching TRBD1 (5 bases). The germline V gene has CDR1 LNHDA and CDR2 SQIVND (reference sequence). This CDR3 is built from 13 residues. The V and J ends lost 7 bases and 5 bases respectively, with 12 bases between them. This CDR3 is CASTREGRNTIYF. CDR3 bases: TGTGCCAGTACCAGGGAGGGCAGAAACACCATATATTTT.

This clone occurred a few times. The CDR3 region has the DNA TGTGCCATCAGTGAGTCCGGCGGGGATGGCTACACCTTC. It translates to CAISESGGDGYTF. The chain is built from TRBV10-3 and TRBJ1-2; D remains unclear. V lost 0 bases and J lost 6, with 8 bases in between. This CDR3 contains 13 residues. From germline, CDR1 is ENHRY and CDR2 SYGVKD.

The CDR3 loop is CASSLETGGNTGELFF. The CDR3 DNA reads TGCGCCAGCAGCTTGGAAACAGGGGGGAACACCGGGGAGCTGTTTTTT. V and J are TRBV5-1 and TRBJ2-2; 8 positions agree with TRBD1. The germline V gene encodes CDR1 SGHRS and CDR2 YFSETQ. The CDR3 has 16 residues. Trimming at V came to 0 bases and at J to 1 base, leaving 2 bases not matched to a gene.

This clone was seen only a few times. The V gene is TRBV30, the J gene TRBJ1-1, with unresolved D. CDR1 is GTSNPN and CDR2 is SVGIG in the germline V gene (reference sequence). The CDR3 has 14 amino acids. V gave up 0 bases and J gave up 1 base, with 9 bases separating them. CDR3 coding DNA: TGTGCCTGGAGTGTACTGTCCTCGAACACTGAAGCTTTCTTT. The encoded protein is CAWSVLSSNTEAFF.

The V gene is TRBV2, the J gene TRBJ2-7; 8 bases are shared with TRBD1. V lost 6 bases and J lost 9; bases outside the gene matches: 4. Germline CDR1 SNHLY, CDR2 FYNNEI. The CDR3 runs to 11 residues. DNA for the CDR3: TGTGCCAGCAGCCCCGGGACAGGGCAGTACTTC. As protein: CASSPGTGQYF. Filled out from reference TRBV2 and TRBJ2-7, the complete variable domain reads EPEVTQTPSHQVTQMGQEVILRCVPISNHLYFYWYRQILGQKVEFLVSFYNNEISEKSEIFDDQFSVERPDGSNFTLKIRSTKLEDSAMYFCASSPGTGQYFGPGTRLTVT.

The gene calls are TRBV5-1 and TRBJ2-3, with D possibly matching TRBD2 (5 bases). The germline V gene has CDR1 SGHRS and CDR2 YFSETQ. The CDR3 consists of 16 residues. Trimming shortened V by 4 bases and J by 1 base, and 16 bases separated the two germline ends. As DNA, the CDR3 is TGCGCCAGCAGCCCTGGTAACCCGAGGGGCACAGATACGCAGTATTTT. Translated, it gives CASSPGNPRGTDTQYF.

The CDR3 DNA is TGTGCCAGCAGCCCCCGGGGCAGGGGGCCGAACACTGAAGCTTTCTTT. Translating gives CASSPRGRGPNTEAFF. The chain combines TRBV7-9 with TRBJ1-1, with 8 bases aligning to TRBD1. The CDR3 spans 16 residues. Trimming at V came to 5 bases and at J to 1 base, leaving 9 bases not matched to a gene. Germline V gene data show CDR1 as SEHNR and CDR2 as FQNEAQ (reference sequence).

The CDR3 bases are TGTGCCACTTCGCGCCGGACTAGCTCCTACGAGCAGTACTTC. This gives the protein CATSRRTSSYEQYF. J is TRBJ2-7 and V is TRBV2; the match to TRBD2 covers 7 bases. Germline CDR1 and CDR2: SNHLY and FYNNEI. CDR3 length equals 14 residues. The V gene end was trimmed by 10 bases and the J gene end by 0 bases; junction bases not matched to a gene: 9.

V gene TRBV13 combines with J gene TRBJ2-3; TRBD1 matches 7 bases. With V trimmed by 3 bases and J by 0 bases, 9 bases remained unmatched. Germline CDR1 PRHDT, CDR2 FYEKMQ (reference sequence). This CDR3 is 17 amino acids long. The CDR3 DNA reads as TGTGCCAGCAGCTTCAATGACAGGGCAAGGAGCACAGATACGCAGTATTTT. Its translation is CASSFNDRARSTDTQYF.

This clone was seen more than once but under ten times. The V call is TRBV18, the J call TRBJ2-5; weak D call: TRBD1 (6 bases). In germline, CDR1 is KGHSH, CDR2 LQKENI. V lost 6 bases to trimming and J lost 2 bases, with 16 bases between them. There are 15 residues in the CDR3. The CDR3 coding sequence is TGTGCCAGCTCGGTCACAGGAACAGGGCAAGAGACCCAGTACTTC. The encoded protein is CASSVTGTGQETQYF.

This chain links TRBV28 with TRBJ2-5; 10 bases agree with TRBD2. V lost 4 bases and J lost 4; bases outside the gene matches: 3. The CDR3 runs 14 residues. CDR1 MDHEN and CDR2 SYDVKM come from the germline V gene. The chain's CDR3 is CASSSLAGVETQYF. CDR3 nucleotides: TGTGCCAGCAGTTCCCTAGCGGGAGTAGAGACCCAGTACTTC.

Concerning this clone: This specimen includes other DNA sequences encoding the same CDR3. This chain joins TRBV5-1 and TRBJ1-1; possible D gene TRBD1, 6 bases. V dropped 0 bases and J dropped 4 bases, with 7 bases sitting between them. Germline V lookup: CDR1 SGHRS, CDR2 YFSETQ. This CDR3 region has 13 residues. The CDR3 sequence: CASSLDRVTEAFF. CDR3 coding DNA: TGCGCCAGCAGCTTGGACAGGGTCACTGAAGCTTTCTTT.

J is TRBJ2-5 and V is TRBV5-1, with TRBD1 matching 7 bases. V gave up 3 bases and J gave up 1 base; unmatched junction bases: 6. Germline CDR1 reads SGHRS; CDR2 reads YFSETQ. The CDR3 covers 15 residues. CDR3 nucleotide sequence: TGCGCCAGCAGCTCAACAGGACAGGCCCAAGAGACCCAGTACTTC. Encoded protein: CASSSTGQAQETQYF.

This chain connects TRBV5-1 to TRBJ2-7, with unresolved D. CDR3 size: 12 residues. Germline loops: CDR1 SGHRS, CDR2 YFSETQ. Trimming removed 4 bases at V and 4 bases at J, with 9 bases between. The CDR3 loop is CASSLGFYEQYF. In DNA form, the CDR3 reads TGCGCCAGCAGCCTCGGGTTTTACGAGCAGTACTTC.

On this clone itself: The sample holds other DNA sequences that translate to the same CDR3. The V gene is TRBV2, the J gene TRBJ2-3; no reliable D call. The CDR3 is 11 residues long. Trimming stripped 6 bases from V and 2 bases from J, with 3 bases between. CDR1 is SNHLY and CDR2 is FYNNEI in the germline V gene. The CDR3 sequence is CASSVTDTQYF. In DNA, the CDR3 is TGTGCCAGCAGCGTCACAGATACGCAGTATTTT.

The chain uses TRBV5-6 and TRBJ2-1; the match to TRBD1 covers 7 bases. The length of the CDR3 is 17 residues. J lost 0 bases, V lost 4 bases, and 10 bases had no gene match. The germline CDR1 and CDR2 sequences are SGHDT and YYEEEE. The CDR3 DNA follows: TGTGCCAGCAGCCCGATGGACAGGATAAGCTCCTACAATGAGCAGTTCTTC. Translation gives CASSPMDRISSYNEQFF.

The chain joins TRBV28 to TRBJ2-3; maybe TRBD1 (6 bases). The CDR3 is 17 residues long. The V end was cut by 5 bases, the J end by 2 bases, with 20 bases between. Germline V gene sequence: CDR1 MDHEN, CDR2 SYDVKM. Here the CDR3 reads CASSPPQGRDDTDTQYF. The CDR3 region has the DNA TGTGCCAGCAGTCCCCCACAGGGTAGAGATGACACAGATACGCAGTATTTT.

There are a few counts of this clone. The chain employs TRBV4-2 and TRBJ2-7; 8 bases agree with TRBD2. The CDR3 is 15 amino acids. Per the germline V gene, CDR1 is LGHNA and CDR2 is YNFKEQ. The V and J ends lost 6 bases and 3 bases, in that order; junction bases with no gene match: 10. Here the CDR3 reads CASRAFQREGYEQYF. In DNA form, the CDR3 reads TGTGCCAGCAGAGCCTTTCAACGGGAGGGCTACGAGCAGTACTTC.